This T cell receptor (beta chain) was retrieved from a study of blood T cells in healthy people across ages. Sample-barcoded 5' priming and a J-beta primer mix drove a second PCR of 7 to 11 cycles. A single record per CDR3 protein comes from TCRdb applying MiXCR to the 5' RACE reads. The sample holds about 2 million distinct CDR3 sequences, around 50% seen once. This clonotype has only a few counts. The TCR was taken from a middle-aged woman in good health. Sequenced input: blood.

The CDR3: CASSLMATGGQGQPQHF. The CDR3 DNA follows: TGTGCCAGCAGCTTAATGGCGACTGGGGGCCAAGGGCAGCCCCAGCATTTT. The chain has TRBV7-2 and TRBJ1-5, with D possibly matching TRBD1 (6 bases). The CDR3 sequence is 17 residues long. The germline CDR1 and CDR2 sequences are SGHTA and FQGNSA. V lost 2 bases and J lost 7, with 21 bases in between.